This TCR beta chain was sequenced during a study of PD-1 blockade in classical Hodgkin lymphoma (dated by TCRdb to between 2020 and 2021). Looking at the study overall: Nivolumab dosing was 3 mg/kg intravenously every 2 weeks, continuing until either disease progression or unacceptable toxicity. To define a peripheral blood immune signature of response to PD-1 blockade in classical Hodgkin lymphoma, the study combined TCR beta sequencing with CyTOF.

This clone is classified as medium-sized (0.01 to 0.1%). Its antigen is still unknown. The record has no base qualities; no much larger clone is one base away. There are 16 amino acids in the CDR3, from cysteine to phenylalanine inclusive. The entry retains the CDR3 DNA only, 48 bases that are in frame from base 1. At the junction V is shortened by 0 bases and J by 0 bases; bases outside the gene matches: 3. Based on the germline V gene, the CDR1 and CDR2 sequences are SGDLS and YYNGEE. The Qiagen DNeasy kit was used to extract genomic DNA both from unsorted PBMCs and from the negatively selected CD4+ and CD8+ fractions. TCR beta CDR3 regions were amplified by immunoSEQ multiplex PCR using primers annealing to V and J segments. A synthetic immune receptor repertoire was used to minimize amplification bias, and remaining bias was computationally removed after sequencing. The paper's processing steps were these. Repertoire diversity was quantified as the Shannon entropy index using custom Python scripts. Unsorted, CD4+ and CD8+ repertoires were analyzed separately, except for combined analyses in which CD4+ and CD8+ sequences were merged in silico. Clonal expansion was defined as at least a 2-fold frequency increase after treatment relative to C1D1, with a pseudocount of 0.5 for undetected baseline clones. Singleton clones were defined as clones with 0 or 1 copy at C1D1, and non-singleton clones were defined as clones with 2 or more copies. By matching protein sequences in sorted samples from the same patient, clones expanded in unsorted samples were annotated as CD4+, CD8+ or unknown. Wilcoxon tests on paired samples were used to test diversity changes from C1D1 to C4D1. TCRdb provides this immuneACCESS table in a form limited to in-frame rearrangements. Some clones are lacking; in checked studies, under half of them reflect an unresolved V gene, and why the rest are absent is not known. D and trimming were read from the DNA, whereas the V and J calls and clone size are those reported in that table. Present in this sample are fewer than 110,000 clones, roughly 90% of which were seen just once. The ten largest clones add up to around 6.6% of the sample.

The investigation overall reported the following: Only a single clinical trial cohort was studied, and what caused the repertoire differences, possibly disease activity or prior therapy, remained undefined. Diversity was lower in patients who began nivolumab less than 1 year after ASCT, so these patients were left out of later analyses to avoid confounding by immune reconstitution. CD4+ but not CD8+ TCR diversity rose significantly by C4D1 (p=0.0027 vs p=0.16), most apparent in complete responders (p=0.02). Baseline TCR diversity was reported to be lower in newly diagnosed patients than in healthy donors and to be lower still in relapsed/refractory patients. Among trial patients, those achieving complete response had baseline diversity similar to that of newly diagnosed patients, while diversity was significantly lower in partial responders and progressors.

Taken with the paper, the label for time point translates to: cycle 2 day 1 (C2D1) of nivolumab. Every trial patient had relapsed after autologous stem cell transplantation, and cohorts A, B and C differed in prior brentuximab vedotin exposure. The trial cohort comprised some 60 patients with relapsed/refractory classical Hodgkin lymphoma whose best overall responses were complete response, partial response or progressive disease. In the multi-cohort phase II CheckMate 205 trial, trial patients received single-agent nivolumab. An independent review committee assessed best overall response by applying the 2007 International Working Group response criteria. Trial PBMCs were obtained immediately prior to nivolumab initiation (C1D1) and on therapy at cycle 2 day 1 and cycle 4 day 1. After peripheral blood was drawn into 8 mL Vacutainer Cell Preparation Tubes, PBMCs were isolated by centrifugation and then cryopreserved.

This receptor was taken from a human donor with classical Hodgkin lymphoma. The rearranged segments are TRBV9 and TRBJ2-1; a stretch of 7 junction bases matches TRBD2. This material consisted of peripheral blood mononuclear cells (PBMCs), taken before the second cycle of nivolumab. The CDR3 reads as follows: CASSVDGGGSYNEQFF. The sequenced DNA is TGTGCCAGCAGCGTAGACGGCGGGGGCTCCTACAATGAGCAGTTCTTC.